Listed below are T cell receptor beta chains from one sample, sequenced in a study of cytomegalovirus exposure and HLA in healthy donors. The assay was immunoSEQ multiplex PCR, and TCRdb's table has in-frame clones only and misses some. The table lists more than 85,000 clones, 88% of them singletons. Sequencing was carried out using PBMCs. Receptor source: a woman under 30 in good health and CMV-seronegative. Each CDR3 is given with its conserved first and last residue. D genes are given only for firm matches. Only part of the rows carry a size: once, few, many, or a class if the clone is expanded.

>TRBV7-2|14|TRBJ2-3|few|TRBD1
CASKNRGGDRMQYF
TGTGCCAGCAAAAATCGTGGCGGGGACAGGATGCAGTATTTT
>TRBV27|14|TRBJ2-7|NA|NA
CASSFPNPTYEQYF
TGTGCCAGCAGTTTCCCAAATCCAACCTACGAGCAGTACTTC
>TRBV7-8|13|TRBJ1-1|NA|NA
CASSTQGNTEAFF
TGTGCCAGCAGCACACAGGGGAACACTGAAGCTTTCTTT
>TRBV7-8|16|TRBJ2-2|NA|TRBD2
CASSKTSGGRARELFF
TGTGCCAGCAGCAAGACTAGCGGGGGGCGCGCGAGGGAGCTGTTTTTT
>TRBV6-5|15|TRBJ1-2|NA|TRBD1
CASRGAGTGRVGYTF
TGTGCCAGCAGGGGGGCCGGGACAGGGAGAGTTGGCTACACCTTC
>TRBV9|13|TRBJ1-2|few|TRBD1
CASSADRDRGYTF
TGTGCCAGCAGCGCCGACAGGGATAGGGGCTACACCTTC
>TRBV4-1|13|TRBJ1-1|NA|NA
CASSQLPLFGAFF
TGCGCCAGCAGCCAACTCCCTCTATTTGGAGCTTTCTTT
>TRBV27|13|TRBJ2-3|NA|NA
CASSLLSADTQYF
TGTGCCAGCAGTTTATTATCTGCAGATACGCAGTATTTT
>TRBV29-1|14|TRBJ1-2|NA|NA
CSVEVDILNYGYTF
TGCAGCGTTGAAGTGGACATTCTAAACTATGGCTACACCTTC
>TRBV30|13|TRBJ1-1|NA|NA
CAWSGQGNTEAFF
TGTGCCTGGAGTGGGCAGGGGAACACTGAAGCTTTCTTT
>TRBV7-2|11|TRBJ2-7|NA|NA
CASSPGWEQYF
TGTGCCAGCAGCCCCGGGTGGGAGCAGTACTTC
>TRBV4-1|11|TRBJ2-1|NA|NA
CASSYHNEQFF
TGCGCCAGCAGCTATCACAATGAGCAGTTCTTC
>TRBV7-2|16|TRBJ1-2|NA|NA
CASSNVRLPSNYGYTF
TGTGCCAGCAGCAACGTTCGTCTACCCTCTAACTATGGCTACACCTTC
>TRBV5-1|15|TRBJ2-1|NA|TRBD2
CASSPGLAGVSEQFF
TGCGCCAGCAGCCCAGGGCTAGCGGGAGTATCTGAGCAGTTCTTC
>TRBV19|18|TRBJ2-2|NA|NA
CASSMAQALAFGTGELFF
TGTGCCAGTAGTATGGCACAGGCACTAGCCTTTGGGACCGGGGAGCTGTTTTTT
>TRBV7-2|11|TRBJ2-7|few|NA
CASSATYEQYF
TGTGCCAGCAGCGCGACCTACGAGCAGTACTTC
>TRBV18|16|TRBJ1-2|NA|TRBD1
CASSPAGQGTNYGYTF
TGTGCCAGCTCACCGGCTGGACAGGGGACTAACTATGGCTACACCTTC
>TRBV19|13|TRBJ2-7|NA|NA
CASSKTSSYEQYF
TGTGCCAGTAGCAAGACATCCTCCTACGAGCAGTACTTC
>TRBV28|16|TRBJ2-3|once|NA
CASSVGLSPSTDTQYF
TGTGCCAGCAGTGTGGGACTGTCCCCCTCCACAGATACGCAGTATTTT
>TRBV19|15|TRBJ1-5|NA|NA
CASSRVRDKDQPQHF
TGTGCCAGTAGTAGGGTACGGGACAAGGATCAGCCCCAGCATTTT
>TRBV5-5|13|TRBJ2-3|few|NA
CASSPQSTDTQYF
TGTGCCAGCAGTCCCCAATCCACAGATACGCAGTATTTT
>TRBV5-4|13|TRBJ2-4|NA|TRBD2
CASSRTPGGIQYF
TGTGCCAGCAGCCGGACCCCGGGGGGCATTCAGTACTTC
>TRBV7-9|15|TRBJ2-7|NA|TRBD1
CASSLEGTGLYEQYF
TGTGCCAGCAGCTTAGAAGGGACAGGGCTCTACGAGCAGTACTTC
>TRBV6-5|16|TRBJ2-1|NA|TRBD1
CASSYSVDRAYNEQFF
TGTGCCAGCAGTTACTCAGTCGACAGGGCCTACAATGAGCAGTTCTTC
>TRBV29-1|14|TRBJ2-1|NA|TRBD1
CSAETQGAGNEQFF
TGCAGCGCTGAAACACAGGGGGCAGGCAATGAGCAGTTCTTC
>TRBV5-1|15|TRBJ1-5|NA|TRBD1
CASSVGQGLMEPQHF
TGCGCCAGCAGCGTCGGACAGGGACTAATGGAGCCCCAGCATTTT
>TRBV11-2|14|TRBJ1-2|NA|NA
CASRFSALNYGYTF
TGTGCCAGCAGGTTCAGCGCTCTCAACTATGGCTACACCTTC
>TRBV10-3|14|TRBJ2-2|NA|TRBD1
CAISGGQGDGELFF
TGTGCCATCAGTGGGGGACAGGGTGATGGGGAGCTGTTTTTT
>TRBV25-1|15|TRBJ2-2|NA|NA
CASAGRGLARGELFF
TGTGCCAGTGCCGGTCGAGGGTTGGCACGCGGGGAGCTGTTTTTT
>TRBV2|14|TRBJ2-4|NA|TRBD1
CASSEGRGLDIQYF
TGTGCCAGCAGTGAGGGTAGGGGGCTGGACATTCAGTACTTC
>TRBV6-1|13|TRBJ2-7|NA|NA
CASSPTVQSEQYF
TGTGCCAGCAGTCCGACTGTCCAGAGCGAGCAGTACTTC
>TRBV4-2|18|TRBJ2-7|NA|TRBD2
CASSQVELAGMPSYEQYF
TGTGCCAGCAGCCAAGTGGAACTAGCGGGAATGCCATCCTACGAGCAGTACTTC
>TRBV7-2|16|TRBJ1-2|NA|TRBD1
CASSITPGQPLYGYTF
TGTGCCAGCAGCATCACCCCGGGACAGCCACTATACGGCTACACCTTC
>TRBV5-4|14|TRBJ2-1|NA|NA
CASSLLLAANEQFF
TGTGCCAGCAGCCTCCTTCTGGCCGCCAATGAGCAGTTCTTC
>TRBV7-2|11|TRBJ2-1|NA|NA
CASSRQGIPFF
TGTGCCAGCAGCCGACAAGGCATTCCGTTCTTC
>TRBV5-1|14|TRBJ1-2|NA|NA
CASSFEGGNYGYTF
TGCGCCAGCAGCTTCGAGGGGGGGAACTATGGCTACACCTTC
>TRBV10-3|16|TRBJ2-3|NA|NA
CAISEIARAATDTQYF
TGTGCCATCAGTGAGATAGCGCGAGCGGCCACAGATACGCAGTATTTT
>TRBV7-9|18|TRBJ1-2|NA|NA
CASSLDQGWSVGFYGYTF
TGTGCCAGCAGCTTGGACCAGGGATGGTCGGTAGGGTTCTATGGCTACACCTTC
>TRBV27|13|TRBJ2-1|NA|TRBD2
CASRLAGRNEQFF
TGTGCCAGCCGACTAGCGGGGCGAAATGAGCAGTTCTTC
>TRBV7-2|14|TRBJ1-3|once|NA
CASSTGTTGNTIYF
TGTGCCAGCAGCACCGGGACAACCGGAAACACCATATATTTT
>TRBV4-2|14|TRBJ2-1|once|NA
CASSQVGGINEQFF
TGTGCCAGCAGCCAAGTAGGCGGGATCAATGAGCAGTTCTTC